This TCR beta chain was observed in a study of radiotherapy plus CTLA-4 blockade in lung cancer. Whole-study context: Among patients, around 18% showed objective responses, and approximately 29% had disease control. Findings and caveats of the study: Radiotherapy was combined with ipilimumab, and tumor-derived TCR clones then expanded in blood. Interferon-beta and early blood T cell clone dynamics reportedly predicted response best.

Germline loops: CDR1 SGHVS, CDR2 FNYEAQ. The CDR3 has 13 residues. V shed 7 bases and J shed 2 bases, with 11 bases lying between them. Comment on this clone: Its antigen is still unknown.

Chemo-refractory metastatic non-small-cell lung cancer patients were treated with focal radiation plus CTLA-4 blockade with ipilimumab. Sequenced by immunoSEQ multiplex PCR; TCRdb stores in-frame clones only, minus some. The profile shows around 90,000 clones, about 80% of them singletons. This sequence originates from a human donor with non-small cell lung cancer who had stable disease on radiotherapy plus ipilimumab. This rearrangement joins TRBV7-6 to TRBJ1-1, with D possibly being TRBD1 (6 bases). Here the sequenced sample was peripheral blood, taken from a patient treated with radiotherapy plus ipilimumab. As DNA, the CDR3 is TGTGCCAGCAAAAGGGACACCAACACTGAAGCTTTCTTT. As protein: CASKRDTNTEAFF.